A single sample is the source of the 23 T cell receptor beta chains below, sequenced in a study of CD8 T cells in Susac syndrome. With random hexamers, about 0.45 to 1 ug RNA was reverse transcribed. TCRdb redid the calling of the immunoSEQ multiplex PCR reads with MiXCR, one entry per CDR3 protein. The sample comprises 200,000 or so distinct CDR3 sequences, around 96% of which are singletons, and roughly 0.088% rests with the top ten. Material for sequencing was CD4+ T cells from PBMCs. These receptors were obtained from a human donor with multiple sclerosis.

This chain joins TRBV2 and TRBJ1-5, with D uncertain. The CDR3 extends over 12 amino acids. Germline CDR1 reads SNHLY; CDR2 reads FYNNEI. Trimming stripped 6 bases from V and 3 bases from J, with 6 bases between. This CDR3 reads CASSMDNQPQHF. In nucleotides, the CDR3 is TGTGCCAGCAGCATGGACAATCAGCCCCAGCATTTT.

V gene TRBV11-2 combines with J gene TRBJ2-3, with 8 positions matching TRBD2. The trim removed 5 bases at V and 3 bases at J, leaving 19 bases unmatched. Germline values: CDR1 SGHAT, CDR2 FQNNGV. The CDR3 loop spans 19 amino acids. Here the CDR3 DNA reads TGTGCCAGCAGCCGAGATCGCCTCCTGGTAGCGGGGCGAACAGATACGCAGTATTTT. Protein sequence: CASSRDRLLVAGRTDTQYF.

This sequence joins TRBV4-1 and TRBJ2-1, with 12 positions matching TRBD2. The CDR3 runs 15 residues. Germline-derived CDR1 and CDR2 are MGHRA and YSYEKL. V lost 1 base to trimming and J lost 9 bases; unmatched junction nucleotides: 4. In DNA, the CDR3 is TGCGCCAGCAGCCAAGCTAGCGGGAGGGCGAGTGAGCAGTTCTTC. Translation gives CASSQASGRASEQFF.

The chain combines TRBV15 with TRBJ1-5; D remains ambiguous. The CDR3 contains 17 residues. Germline CDR1 and CDR2: LNHNV and YYDKDF (reference sequence). Between the trimmed V and J ends, which lost 0 bases and 0 bases, there was a span of 12 bases. This chain's CDR3 is CATSRDWRQYSNQPQHF. Here the CDR3 DNA reads TGTGCCACCAGCAGAGATTGGCGGCAATATAGCAATCAGCCCCAGCATTTT. The whole variable domain, remainder taken from reference TRBV15 and TRBJ1-5, is DAMVIQNPRYQVTQFGKPVTLSCSQTLNHNVMYWYQQKSSQAPKLLFHYYDKDFNNEADTPDNFQSRRPNTSFCFLDIRSPGLGDTAMYLCATSRDWRQYSNQPQHFGDGTRLSIL.

This chain links TRBV18 with TRBJ2-3; 7 bases map to TRBD2. V lost 2 bases to trimming and J lost 2 bases; unmatched junction nucleotides: 4. The CDR3 runs 15 residues. Germline V gives CDR1 KGHSH, CDR2 LQKENI. Here the CDR3 reads CASSPTSDLTDTQYF. In nucleotides, the CDR3 is TGTGCCAGCTCACCAACTAGCGACCTCACAGATACGCAGTATTTT. The full variable domain, rest sourced from reference TRBV18 and TRBJ2-3, is NAGVMQNPRHLVRRRGQEARLRCSPMKGHSHVYWYRQLPEEGLKFMVYLQKENIIDESGMPKERFSAEFPKEGPSILRIQQVVRGDSAAYFCASSPTSDLTDTQYFGPGTRLTVL.

The genes are TRBV9 and TRBJ2-7; D uncertain. Trimming took 0 bases from V and 3 from J, leaving 13 bases between them. Germline CDR1 and CDR2: SGDLS and YYNGEE. The CDR3 runs to 15 residues. DNA of the CDR3: TGTGCCAGCAGCGTAGGAGTCAAGGTAGGCTACGAGCAGTACTTC. It is translated as CASSVGVKVGYEQYF. The full variable domain, its missing parts supplied by reference TRBV9 and TRBJ2-7, is DSGVTQTPKHLITATGQRVTLRCSPRSGDLSVYWYQQSLDQGLQFLIQYYNGEERAKGNILERFSAQQFPDLHSELNLSSLELGDSALYFCASSVGVKVGYEQYFGPGTRLTVT.

The chain links TRBV30 to TRBJ2-3; tentative D call: TRBD1 (6 bases). The CDR3 has 15 amino acids. Between the trimmed V and J ends, which lost 2 bases and 3 bases, there was a span of 15 bases. The germline V gene encodes CDR1 GTSNPN and CDR2 SVGIG (reference sequence). CDR3 residues: CAWSFPPGVTDTQYF. In nucleotides, the CDR3 is TGTGCCTGGAGTTTCCCGCCAGGGGTAACAGATACGCAGTATTTT. The complete variable domain, with remaining parts taken from reference TRBV30 and TRBJ2-3, reads SQTIHQWPATLVQPVGSPLSLECTVEGTSNPNLYWYRQAAGRGLQLLFYSVGIGQISSEVPQNLSASRPQDRQFILSSKKLLLSDSGFYLCAWSFPPGVTDTQYFGPGTRLTVL.

V usage is TRBV20-1 and J usage is TRBJ1-1; tentatively, D is TRBD1 (6 bases). Germline CDR1 is DFQATT and CDR2 is SNEGSKA (reference sequence). This CDR3 is built from 16 residues. Trimming cost V 0 bases and J 1 base, with 15 bases left between them. The CDR3 loop is CSARDPGAGGNTEAFF. The CDR3, as DNA: TGCAGTGCTAGAGATCCGGGGGCGGGAGGGAACACTGAAGCTTTCTTT.

V is TRBV24-1 and J is TRBJ1-2; 7 bases agree with TRBD1. V shed 8 bases, J shed 4 bases, and the junction held 12 bases outside the gene matches. Germline CDR1 and CDR2: KGHDR and SFDVKD. The CDR3 consists of 15 residues. The CDR3 reads CATTFSEGAGYGYTF. In DNA, the CDR3 is TGTGCCACCACCTTCTCGGAGGGGGCAGGCTATGGCTACACCTTC.

The rearrangement uses TRBV19 and TRBJ2-7, with no clear D. Germline V CDR1 and CDR2: LNHDA, SQIVND (reference sequence). Between the trimmed V and J ends, which lost 10 bases and 2 bases, there was a span of 15 bases. The CDR3 has 13 amino acids. The CDR3, as DNA: TGTGCCACGCGGTCCCCACAACCCTACGAGCAGTACTTC. Its protein is CATRSPQPYEQYF.

The gene calls are TRBV12-3 or TRBV12-4 and TRBJ2-7, with 9 bases identical to TRBD2. The CDR3 totals 15 residues. Trimming removed 4 bases from V and 1 base from J; junction bases left unmatched: 5. The CDR3 loop is CASSSRTSASYEQYF. The CDR3 nucleotides read TGTGCCAGCAGTTCTCGGACTAGCGCGTCCTACGAGCAGTACTTC.

This clonotype showed up just a few times. The chain combines TRBV7-6 with TRBJ2-3; no reliable D call. Germline lookup yields CDR1 SGHVS and CDR2 FNYEAQ. V shed 6 bases and J shed 0 bases, with 10 bases lying between them. The CDR3 contains 14 residues. The CDR3: CASSGQPSTDTQYF. DNA for the CDR3: TGTGCCAGCAGTGGTCAACCGAGCACAGATACGCAGTATTTT.

The rearrangement joins TRBV20-1 to TRBJ1-1; D is perhaps TRBD1 (6 bases). The germline V gene has CDR1 DFQATT and CDR2 SNEGSKA (reference sequence). The CDR3 contains 15 residues. Trimming took 3 bases from V and 1 from J, leaving 15 bases between them. The CDR3: CSASGDTGRNTEAFF. CDR3 DNA sequence: TGCAGTGCTAGCGGCGATACAGGGAGGAACACTGAAGCTTTCTTT.

This clonotype was detected only once. V usage is TRBV10-1 and J usage is TRBJ2-2; possible D gene TRBD1, 6 bases. Germline V gene lookup returns CDR1 WNHNN and CDR2 SYGVQD (reference sequence). V was trimmed by 3 bases and J by 0 bases, leaving 8 bases between them. CDR3 length: 15 amino acids. CDR3 sequence: CASSEGGANTGELFF. The DNA for the CDR3 is TGCGCCAGCAGTGAAGGGGGAGCGAACACCGGGGAGCTGTTTTTT.

J is TRBJ2-6 and V is TRBV7-9; D not resolved. The ends were cut back, 5 bases at V and 0 bases at J, with 11 bases in the middle. Germline assignment: CDR1 SEHNR and CDR2 FQNEAQ (reference sequence). The CDR3 loop spans 16 amino acids. The CDR3 DNA follows: TGTGCCAGCAGCCCTGGGCCAAGCTCTGGGGCCAACGTCCTGACTTTC. Protein sequence: CASSPGPSSGANVLTF. Variable domain in full (rest from reference TRBV7-9 and TRBJ2-6): DTGVSQNPRHKITKRGQNVTFRCDPISEHNRLYWYRQTLGQGPEFLTYFQNEAQLEKSRLLSDRFSAERPKGSFSTLEIQRTEQGDSAMYLCASSPGPSSGANVLTFGAGSRLTVL.

V is TRBV18 and J is TRBJ1-1, with 8 bases matching TRBD1. Per the germline V gene, CDR1 is KGHSH and CDR2 is LQKENI. This CDR3 has 15 amino acids. Trimming cost V 5 bases and J 5 bases; bases outside gene matches: 10. CDR3 amino acids: CASSSKDRVRTEAFF. CDR3 bases: TGTGCCAGCTCATCAAAGGACAGGGTGCGTACTGAAGCTTTCTTT.

About this clonotype itself: An end of the junction differs from the germline gene, which may be a read error. The rearrangement joins TRBV5-4 to TRBJ2-7; D remains ambiguous. Looked up from germline, CDR1 is SGHNT and CDR2 is YYREEE (reference sequence). The CDR3 length is 13 residues. The CDR3 sequence: CASSLGSSYEQYF. CDR3 in DNA: TGTGCCAGCAGTTTGGGCAGCTCCTACGAGCAGTACTTC.

The chain carries TRBV29-1 and TRBJ2-7, with D unresolved. V was pared by 4 bases and J by 2 bases, with 15 bases between. The germline V gene has CDR1 SQVTM and CDR2 ANQGSEA. The CDR3 runs 14 residues. CDR3 protein: CSVVGSSFTYEQYF. DNA for the CDR3: TGCAGCGTTGTCGGCAGTTCTTTCACCTACGAGCAGTACTTC.

CDR3 sequence reads: CATSPSGDYTDTQYF. The CDR3 DNA reads TGTGCCACCAGTCCTAGCGGGGATTACACAGATACGCAGTATTTT. This sequence joins TRBV24-1 and TRBJ2-3; TRBD2 agrees at 9 bases. The CDR3 covers 15 residues. Per the germline V gene, CDR1 is KGHDR and CDR2 is SFDVKD. V was clipped by 6 bases and J by 2 bases; unmatched bases: 5.

CDR3 DNA sequence: TGTGCCAGCAGCTTCCTGGGACAGGCTCATGGCTACACCTTC. Encoded protein: CASSFLGQAHGYTF. The chain employs TRBV5-6 and TRBJ1-2; 8 bases line up with TRBD1. Trimming removed 2 bases from V and 6 bases from J; junction bases left unmatched: 6. CDR1 is SGHDT, CDR2 YYEEEE, per germline. This CDR3 region has 14 residues.

V gene TRBV20-1 combines with J gene TRBJ1-1; 9 nucleotides agree with TRBD1. V lost 2 bases, J lost 5 bases, and 6 bases stayed unmatched. The CDR3 runs to 14 residues. Germline lookup yields CDR1 DFQATT and CDR2 SNEGSKA (reference sequence). In DNA, the CDR3 is TGCAGTGCTAGAACAAACAGGGGGCAAACTGAAGCTTTCTTT. It yields the protein CSARTNRGQTEAFF.

This chain uses TRBV20-1 with TRBJ2-2; the D gene is possibly TRBD1 (6 bases). V dropped 3 bases and J dropped 0 bases, with 11 bases sitting between them. Germline assignment: CDR1 DFQATT and CDR2 SNEGSKA (reference sequence). This CDR3 comprises 15 residues. CDR3: CSASRGPANTGELFF. CDR3 coding DNA: TGCAGTGCTAGCAGGGGACCCGCGAACACCGGGGAGCTGTTTTTT.

V is TRBV18 and J is TRBJ1-3; possibly TRBD1 for D (5 bases). Trimming pared 5 bases from V and 0 bases from J, leaving 11 bases between. CDR3 size: 15 residues. CDR1 and CDR2 (germline): KGHSH, LQKENI. The CDR3 DNA is TGTGCCAGCTCAGGGGCGGACGGCTCTGGAAACACCATATATTTT. Translating gives CASSGADGSGNTIYF.